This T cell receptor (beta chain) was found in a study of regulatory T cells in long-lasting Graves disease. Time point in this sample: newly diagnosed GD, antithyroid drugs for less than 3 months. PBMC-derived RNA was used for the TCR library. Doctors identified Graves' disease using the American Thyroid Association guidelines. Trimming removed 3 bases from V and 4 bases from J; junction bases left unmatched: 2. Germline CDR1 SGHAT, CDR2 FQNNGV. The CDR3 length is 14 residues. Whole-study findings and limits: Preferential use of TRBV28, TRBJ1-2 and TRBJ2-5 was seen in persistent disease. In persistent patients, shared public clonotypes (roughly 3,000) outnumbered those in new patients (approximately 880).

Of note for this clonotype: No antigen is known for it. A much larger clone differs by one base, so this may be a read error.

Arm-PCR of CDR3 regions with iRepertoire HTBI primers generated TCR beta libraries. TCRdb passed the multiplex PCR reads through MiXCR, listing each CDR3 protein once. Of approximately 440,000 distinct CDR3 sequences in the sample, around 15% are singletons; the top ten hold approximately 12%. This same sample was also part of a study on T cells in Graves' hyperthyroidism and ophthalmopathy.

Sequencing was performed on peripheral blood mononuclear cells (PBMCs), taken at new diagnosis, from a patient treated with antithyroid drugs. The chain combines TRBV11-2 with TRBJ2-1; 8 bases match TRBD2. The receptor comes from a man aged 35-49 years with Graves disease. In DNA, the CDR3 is TGTGCCAGCAGCTTCGGCGGGAGGTACAATGAGCAGTTCTTC. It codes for CASSFGGRYNEQFF.